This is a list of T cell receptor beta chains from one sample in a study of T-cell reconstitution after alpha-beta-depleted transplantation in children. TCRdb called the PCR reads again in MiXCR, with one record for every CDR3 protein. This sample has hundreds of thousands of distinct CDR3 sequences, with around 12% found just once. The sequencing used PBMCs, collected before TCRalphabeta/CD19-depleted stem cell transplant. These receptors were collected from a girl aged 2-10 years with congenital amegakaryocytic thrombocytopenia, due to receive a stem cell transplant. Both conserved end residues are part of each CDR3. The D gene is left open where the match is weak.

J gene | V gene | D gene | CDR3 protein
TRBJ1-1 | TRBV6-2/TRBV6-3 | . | CASSYSFPGEMNTEAFF
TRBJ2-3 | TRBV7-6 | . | CASSLGLGPDTQYF
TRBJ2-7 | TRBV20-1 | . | CSATLMQGSSYEQYF
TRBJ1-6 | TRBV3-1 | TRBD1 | CASRRQGRDSPLHF
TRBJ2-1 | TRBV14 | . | CASSPTSRGDNEQFF
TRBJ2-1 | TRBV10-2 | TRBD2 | CAGGSGRGEQFF
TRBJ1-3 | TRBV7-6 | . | CASSLERDTRSGNTIYF
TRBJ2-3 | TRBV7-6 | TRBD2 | CASSVSGSVALSTDTQYF
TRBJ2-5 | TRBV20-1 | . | CSAPDDPEETQYF
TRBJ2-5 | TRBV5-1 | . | CASSLDAAQETQYF
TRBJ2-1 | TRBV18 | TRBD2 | CASSPRLAEYKQFF
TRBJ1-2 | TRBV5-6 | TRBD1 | CATTGGVLYGYTF
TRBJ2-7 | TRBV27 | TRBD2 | CASSPVAGVAYEQYF
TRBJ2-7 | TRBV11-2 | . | CASSLGLKSEQYF
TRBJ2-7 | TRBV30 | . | CAWSVVVGPYEQYF
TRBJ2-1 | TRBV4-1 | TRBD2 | CASSQDHPTSDSYNEQFF